Sequencing of this T cell receptor (beta chain) was carried out in a study of radiation and T cells in renal cell carcinoma. The table came from immunoSEQ multiplex PCR; TCRdb's copy has only in-frame clones and leaves some out. This sample has about 150,000 clones, with approximately 86% found just once. The time point is: blood 2 weeks post-SBRT. Treatment of the sample: 15 Gy SBRT to primary tumor, nephrectomy 4 weeks later. The patient's renal cell carcinoma had clear cell pathology. V lost 0 bases to trimming and J lost 3 bases, with 16 bases between them. Germline-derived CDR1 and CDR2 are SGHDN and FVKESK. This CDR3 region has 17 residues.

The rearrangement links TRBV14 to TRBJ2-3, with D perhaps given as TRBD1 or TRBD2 (6 bases each). The sample consisted of blood, taken from a patient whose treatment included radiotherapy and nephrectomy. The TCR was taken from a woman aged 50 to 60 with renal cell carcinoma. The DNA for the CDR3 is TGTGCCAGCAGCCAAGATTACCCGGGGGCGGGAACAGATACGCAGTATTTT. The encoded protein is CASSQDYPGAGTDTQYF.